This entry lists 29 T cell receptor beta chains sequenced from one sample in a study of blood T cell repertoires in COVID-19 (dated by TCRdb to the early 2020s). To prepare the library, the immunoSEQ multiplex PCR assay was applied. The source is immuneACCESS, and TCRdb retained only in-frame sequences with V and J called. Part of the clones is not carried over; for the studies checked, unresolved V genes explain less than half of this, and the remainder is unexplained. The sample table shows 20,000 to 30,000 clones, and 83% are seen once. About 25% of the sample lies in the top ten. The material sequenced was peripheral blood. Receptors originate from a human donor in a cohort sampled during active COVID-19.

The J gene is TRBJ2-3, the V gene TRBV29-1; D might be TRBD2 (6 bases). Germline V lookup: CDR1 SQVTM, CDR2 ANQGSEA. CDR3 length equals 14 residues. The germline V and J ends were trimmed by 0 bases and 5 bases, with 12 bases remaining between them. CDR3 in amino acids: CSVEDSGEVDTQYF. DNA for the CDR3: TGCAGCGTTGAAGATTCGGGGGAGGTAGATACGCAGTATTTT.

The chain recombines TRBV28 with TRBJ1-5; perhaps TRBD1 as D (6 bases). V was pared by 6 bases and J by 2 bases, with 14 bases between. Germline-derived CDR1 and CDR2 are MDHEN and SYDVKM. CDR3 length: 15 residues. The CDR3 reads CASSSTGRGNQPQHF. As DNA, the CDR3 is TGTGCCAGCAGCTCTACAGGGAGAGGCAATCAGCCCCAGCATTTT. The entire variable domain, with the rest obtained from reference TRBV28 and TRBJ1-5, is as follows: DVKVTQSSRYLVKRTGEKVFLECVQDMDHENMFWYRQDPGLGLRLIYFSYDVKMKEKGDIPEGYSVSREKKERFSLILESASTNQTSMYLCASSSTGRGNQPQHFGDGTRLSIL.

This chain joins TRBV4-1 and TRBJ1-5, with D possibly TRBD1 on 6 matching bases. The CDR3 consists of 20 residues. Trimming removed 2 bases at V and 10 bases at J, with 33 bases between. The germline V gene encodes CDR1 MGHRA and CDR2 YSYEKL. The CDR3 coding sequence is TGCGCCAGCAGCCAACTCGCCTTTTCAGCTAGGACAGCCAGAGGTCGCCCCCAGCATTTT. Its protein product is CASSQLAFSARTARGRPQHF.

The chain joins TRBV6-2 or TRBV6-3 to TRBJ2-2; a weak D match, TRBD2 (6 bases). V was trimmed by 5 bases and J by 2 bases, leaving 15 bases between them. Germline V CDR1 and CDR2: MNHEY, SVGEGT. This CDR3 has 16 residues. In nucleotides, the CDR3 is TGTGCCAGCAGTCCCCTAGTCGGGAGCAACACCGGGGAGCTGTTTTTT. Translation: CASSPLVGSNTGELFF.

The chain employs TRBV4-2 and TRBJ2-3; 9 bases match TRBD2. V was clipped by 2 bases and J by 1 base; unmatched bases: 1. The CDR3 sequence is 15 residues long. CDR1 and CDR2 (germline): LGHNA, YNFKEQ. The CDR3 DNA reads as TGTGCCAGCAGCCAAATAGCGGGGGGCACAGATACGCAGTATTTT. Translation: CASSQIAGGTDTQYF.

The chain recombines TRBV5-6 with TRBJ2-7; TRBD1 matches at 9 bases. The germline V gene encodes CDR1 SGHDT and CDR2 YYEEEE. There are 16 residues in the CDR3. V trimming: 2 bases; J trimming: 6 bases; junction bases outside the gene matches: 12. The CDR3 loop reads CASSFPPGQGISEQYF. The DNA of the CDR3 is TGTGCCAGCAGCTTCCCGCCGGGACAGGGTATTTCCGAGCAGTACTTC.

The sample holds one count of this clone. The CDR3 sequence: CASSADSSVNYGYTF. The CDR3 coding sequence is TGTGCCAGCAGCGCTGACTCCTCAGTCAACTATGGCTACACCTTC. V is TRBV9 and J is TRBJ1-2; D call uncertain. Trimming cost V 3 bases and J 2 bases, with 14 bases left between them. CDR3 length equals 15 residues. Per germline, CDR1 SGDLS and CDR2 YYNGEE.

This clone was seen only a few times. The V call is TRBV19, the J call TRBJ2-7, with 13 positions matching TRBD2. The CDR3 covers 16 residues. V lost 2 bases to trimming and J lost 5 bases; unmatched junction nucleotides: 6. Germline V lookup: CDR1 LNHDA, CDR2 SQIVND (reference sequence). The chain's CDR3 is CASSIRTSGSWNEQYF. The CDR3 nucleotides are TGTGCCAGTAGTATAAGGACTAGCGGGAGTTGGAACGAGCAGTACTTC.

V is TRBV5-8 and J is TRBJ2-1; tentative D call: TRBD1 (5 bases). The CDR3 is 16 amino acids. Germline lookup yields CDR1 SGHTS and CDR2 YDEGEE. V gave up 1 base and J gave up 0 bases, with 11 bases separating them. CDR3 sequence (DNA): TGTGCCAGCAGCTTGAGTAGGGGCTTCTCCTACAATGAGCAGTTCTTC. The encoded protein is CASSLSRGFSYNEQFF.

In nucleotides, the CDR3 is TGTGCCAGTGAGACACCATTGAACACTGAAGCTTTCTTT. Translation gives CASETPLNTEAFF. The V and J genes are TRBV30 and TRBJ1-1; D is uncertain. Germline V gene lookup returns CDR1 GTSNPN and CDR2 SVGIG (reference sequence). The CDR3 covers 13 residues. V was cut by 8 bases and J by 0 bases, with 13 bases left in between.

The genes are TRBV11-1 and TRBJ2-3, with D maybe TRBD2 (7 bases). This CDR3 has 16 residues. The germline V and J ends were trimmed by 3 bases and 2 bases, with 15 bases remaining between them. Germline assignment: CDR1 SGHAT and CDR2 FQDESV (reference sequence). The chain's CDR3 is CASSFGGLWSTDTQYF. The CDR3 DNA reads as TGTGCCAGCAGCTTCGGGGGGCTTTGGTCCACAGATACGCAGTATTTT.

This chain uses TRBV5-4 with TRBJ2-7, with a tentative D call TRBD2 (6 bases). V was pared by 0 bases and J by 2 bases, with 12 bases between. Germline CDR1 SGHNT, CDR2 YYREEE (reference sequence). This CDR3 comprises 15 residues. This CDR3 reads CASSLGGVPAYEQYF. CDR3 nucleotide sequence: TGTGCCAGCAGCTTGGGGGGGGTCCCCGCCTACGAGCAGTACTTC.

The chain uses TRBV27 and TRBJ2-7; D not certain. The CDR3 covers 15 residues. Trimming left V 4 bases short and J 2 bases short, with 15 bases between. Per germline, CDR1 MNHEY and CDR2 SMNVEV (reference sequence). The CDR3: CASSSPITGTYEQYF. The CDR3 DNA reads as TGTGCCAGCAGTTCCCCGATTACTGGTACCTACGAGCAGTACTTC.

V and J are TRBV1 and TRBJ1-4. TRBV1 counts as a pseudogene. The CDR3 contains 15 residues. The CDR3, as DNA: TGCACCAGCAGCCCGCCCCGGGTTGTAGAGGAAAAACTGTTTTTT. Residues: CTSSPPRVVEEKLFF.

The V gene is TRBV5-1, the J gene TRBJ2-5, with a possible D match to TRBD1 (6 bases). V shed 4 bases and J shed 2 bases, with 12 bases lying between them. Germline loops: CDR1 SGHRS, CDR2 YFSETQ. The CDR3 has 14 residues. CDR3 in DNA: TGCGCCAGCAGCGTCCTACAGGGTCAAGAGACCCAGTACTTC. Amino acids: CASSVLQGQETQYF. Looking up the rest from reference TRBV5-1 and TRBJ2-5 gives the full variable domain: KAGVTQTPRYLIKTRGQQVTLSCSPISGHRSVSWYQQTPGQGLQFLFEYFSETQRNKGNFPGRFSGRQFSNSRSEMNVSTLELGDSALYLCASSVLQGQETQYFGPGTRLLVL.

The genes are TRBV21-1 and TRBJ1-5. TRBV21-1 is noted as a pseudogene. The length of the CDR3 is 17 residues. The CDR3 nucleotides are TGTGCCAGCAGCATGGGACTCGGAAATCCTAGCAATCAGCCCCAGCATTTT. This encodes CASSMGLGNPSNQPQHF.

The rearrangement uses TRBV5-1 and TRBJ1-1; D gene uncertain. Germline V gene data show CDR1 as SGHRS and CDR2 as YFSETQ. Trimming shortened V by 0 bases and J by 0 bases, and 3 bases separated the two germline ends. The CDR3 has 13 residues. The CDR3 reads CASSLDMNTEAFF. CDR3 sequence (DNA): TGCGCCAGCAGCTTGGACATGAACACTGAAGCTTTCTTT.

The chain couples TRBV2 to TRBJ2-2, with a weak D call TRBD1 (6 bases). This CDR3 contains 14 residues. Germline loops: CDR1 SNHLY, CDR2 FYNNEI. The V end was cut by 3 bases, the J end by 4 bases, with 9 bases between. The CDR3 DNA sequence: TGTGCCAGCAGTGACGCAGGGGCCACCGGGGAGCTGTTTTTT. Residues: CASSDAGATGELFF. Drawing the rest from reference TRBV2 and TRBJ2-2, the complete variable domain is EPEVTQTPSHQVTQMGQEVILRCVPISNHLYFYWYRQILGQKVEFLVSFYNNEISEKSEIFDDQFSVERPDGSNFTLKIRSTKLEDSAMYFCASSDAGATGELFFGEGSRLTVL.

DNA for the CDR3: TGTGCCAGCAGCTCCCTAGCGGGCTACAATGAGCAGTTCTTC. Translated, it gives CASSSLAGYNEQFF. The chain has TRBV7-2 and TRBJ2-1, with 8 bases lining up with TRBD2. Germline V gene lookup returns CDR1 SGHTA and CDR2 FQGNSA. This CDR3 comprises 14 residues. J gave up 3 bases and V 4 bases, and 2 bases lay outside the gene matches.

The chain carries TRBV5-4 and TRBJ2-1; 9 bases align to TRBD1. Germline CDR1 is SGHNT and CDR2 is YYREEE (reference sequence). The CDR3 totals 15 residues. V was clipped by 4 bases and J by 4 bases; unmatched bases: 6. CDR3 nucleotide sequence: TGTGCCAGCAGCCTGGGACAGGGAGAATACAATGAGCAGTTCTTC. Residues: CASSLGQGEYNEQFF.

This clone occurred a few times. The genes are TRBV2 and TRBJ2-7, with TRBD2 identical over 9 bases. Germline V CDR1 and CDR2: SNHLY, FYNNEI. The CDR3 is made up of 19 amino acids. Germline trimming cut 6 bases from V and 2 bases from J; bases unmatched to any gene: 20. Here the CDR3 reads CASSPIWGDLAGRTYEQYF. The CDR3 coding sequence is TGTGCCAGCAGCCCGATATGGGGGGACCTAGCGGGAAGAACCTACGAGCAGTACTTC.

The chain has TRBV4-2 and TRBJ2-7, with TRBD1 matching 10 bases. This CDR3 has 15 residues. Trimming cost V 3 bases and J 3 bases; bases outside gene matches: 5. Germline V CDR1 and CDR2: LGHNA, YNFKEQ. The DNA of the CDR3 is TGTGCCAGCAGCCAGGCTGGACAGGGGGGCTACGAGCAGTACTTC. Amino acids: CASSQAGQGGYEQYF.

This chain links TRBV9 with TRBJ2-1, with a weak D call TRBD2 (7 bases). Between the trimmed V and J ends, which lost 10 bases and 3 bases, there was a span of 14 bases. Germline V gives CDR1 SGDLS, CDR2 YYNGEE. The CDR3 has 13 amino acids. The chain's CDR3 is CAPRGANYNEQFF. CDR3 nucleotides: TGTGCCCCCCGGGGGGCTAACTACAATGAGCAGTTCTTC.

This clone was seen a single time. V and J are TRBV28 and TRBJ1-1, with no clear D. This CDR3 has 14 residues. V lost 2 bases and J lost 3, with 10 bases in between. The germline V gene encodes CDR1 MDHEN and CDR2 SYDVKM. CDR3 protein: CASSLGRPYTEAFF. DNA for the CDR3: TGTGCCAGCAGTTTAGGGCGTCCATACACTGAAGCTTTCTTT.

This clone was seen only a few times. CDR3 DNA: TGCGCCAGCAGCCCACAACAGGAGGGGGGGAATCAGCCCCAGCATTTT. Its protein is CASSPQQEGGNQPQHF. The rearrangement joins TRBV4-1 to TRBJ1-5; possible D gene TRBD1, 6 bases. The CDR3 contains 16 residues. Germline CDR1 is MGHRA and CDR2 is YSYEKL. Deletions cut 4 bases from V and 4 bases from J, with 17 bases between.

V usage is TRBV13 and J usage is TRBJ1-3; D is uncertain. Germline CDR1 PRHDT, CDR2 FYEKMQ (reference sequence). The germline V and J ends were trimmed by 0 bases and 0 bases, with 12 bases remaining between them. The CDR3 has 17 residues. The CDR3 nucleotides read TGTGCCAGCAGCTTAGGTCCCAACTCGAACTCTGGAAACACCATATATTTT. Translated, it gives CASSLGPNSNSGNTIYF.

The chain joins TRBV6-5 to TRBJ1-4; D is unclear. Trimming cost V 6 bases and J 0 bases, with 11 bases left between them. This CDR3 is 15 amino acids long. Germline-derived CDR1 and CDR2 are MNHEY and SVGAGI. The CDR3 sequence: CASSTGGTTNEKLFF. In DNA, the CDR3 is TGTGCCAGCAGCACCGGTGGTACAACTAATGAAAAACTGTTTTTT.

The V gene is TRBV2, the J gene TRBJ2-2, with 9 nucleotides matching TRBD2. The ends lost 4 bases at V and 6 bases at J; junction bases unmatched: 9. CDR1 is SNHLY, CDR2 FYNNEI, per germline. CDR3 length equals 16 residues. CDR3 coding DNA: TGTGCCAGCAGTGTGCGCAGGACTAGCGCTTCCGGGGAGCTGTTTTTT. Translating it yields CASSVRRTSASGELFF.

The chain combines TRBV19 with TRBJ1-4; 7 bases map to TRBD1. J was trimmed by 0 bases and V by 9 bases; bases with no gene match: 7. This CDR3 is 15 amino acids long. In germline, CDR1 is LNHDA, CDR2 SQIVND (reference sequence). The CDR3 is CASADRDTTNEKLFF. The CDR3, as DNA: TGTGCCAGCGCCGACAGGGACACAACTAATGAAAAACTGTTTTTT.